The next 26 T cell receptor beta chains were all read from a single sample in a study of cytomegalovirus exposure and HLA in healthy donors. Primers for the PCR totalled 60 Vbeta and 13 Jbeta. The table came from immunoSEQ multiplex PCR; TCRdb's copy has only in-frame clones and leaves some out. The repertoire holds 150,000 to 200,000 clones, with around 74% as singletons. The specimen was PBMCs. The receptors stem from a female donor in good health and CMV-seronegative.

The V gene is TRBV2, the J gene TRBJ1-1, with unresolved D. CDR1 and CDR2 (germline): SNHLY, FYNNEI. This CDR3 is built from 13 residues. The germline V and J ends were trimmed by 7 bases and 0 bases, with 9 bases remaining between them. CDR3 DNA sequence: TGTGCCAGCACCGCGGAGATGAACACTGAAGCTTTCTTT. It codes for CASTAEMNTEAFF.

The V and J genes are TRBV30 and TRBJ2-4, with D possibly matching TRBD1 (6 bases). V was clipped by 0 bases and J by 2 bases, with 20 bases between them. The CDR3 loop spans 18 amino acids. CDR1 and CDR2 from the germline V gene are GTSNPN and SVGIG (reference sequence). The CDR3 protein is CAWSVRSQGLWSKNIQYF. CDR3 DNA sequence: TGTGCCTGGAGTGTAAGGTCTCAGGGGCTGTGGTCCAAAAACATTCAGTACTTC.

This clone was picked up a small number of times. This chain uses TRBV7-6 with TRBJ2-7; perhaps TRBD1 as D (7 bases). V shed 1 base and J shed 4 bases, with 14 bases lying between them. The CDR3 has 15 residues. From germline, CDR1 is SGHVS and CDR2 FNYEAQ. The DNA of the CDR3 is TGTGCCAGCAGCTTAGATCGGGGGACAGTTTACGAGCAGTACTTC. The encoded protein is CASSLDRGTVYEQYF. Combining the CDR3 with reference TRBV7-6 and TRBJ2-7 gives the whole variable domain GAGVSQSPRYKVTKRGQDVALRCDPISGHVSLYWYRQALGQGPEFLTYFNYEAQQDKSGLPNDRFSAERPEGSISTLTIQRTEQRDSAMYRCASSLDRGTVYEQYFGPGTRLTVT.

The DNA of the CDR3 is TGCAGTGCTAAAGCGAGGACTGAAGCTTTCTTT. Translating gives CSAKARTEAFF. The chain joins TRBV20-1 to TRBJ1-1; D remains ambiguous. With 4 bases removed from V and 5 bases from J, the gap between germline ends came to 8 bases. The CDR3 is 11 residues long. Germline CDR1 is DFQATT and CDR2 is SNEGSKA (reference sequence).

The chain recombines TRBV27 with TRBJ2-3, with D perhaps matching TRBD2 (6 bases). The CDR3 extends over 20 amino acids. Per the germline V gene, CDR1 is MNHEY and CDR2 is SMNVEV (reference sequence). Trimming took 6 bases from V and 4 from J, leaving 32 bases between them. The CDR3 loop is CASSPDWRVWNQGAADTQYF. CDR3 coding DNA: TGTGCCAGCAGCCCTGACTGGAGGGTCTGGAATCAAGGGGCGGCAGATACGCAGTATTTT.

To note about this clone: The identical CDR3 is also encoded by other nucleotide sequences in the sample. The chain joins TRBV18 to TRBJ2-1, with TRBD1 identical over 7 bases. The CDR3 has 14 amino acids. Germline V CDR1 and CDR2: KGHSH, LQKENI. After removal of 8 bases from V and 3 bases from J, the junction contained 7 bases not matched to a gene. The CDR3 loop reads CASEGQGDYNEQFF. CDR3 nucleotides: TGTGCCAGCGAGGGGCAGGGGGACTACAATGAGCAGTTCTTC. The whole variable domain, remainder taken from reference TRBV18 and TRBJ2-1, is NAGVMQNPRHLVRRRGQEARLRCSPMKGHSHVYWYRQLPEEGLKFMVYLQKENIIDESGMPKERFSAEFPKEGPSILRIQQVVRGDSAAYFCASEGQGDYNEQFFGPGTRLTVL.

This clone was recorded once. The V gene is TRBV6-5, the J gene TRBJ2-3, with 9 bases matching TRBD2. V shed 6 bases and J 4 bases; nucleotides not matched to a gene: 8. The CDR3 totals 15 residues. Germline assignment: CDR1 MNHEY and CDR2 SVGAGI. DNA of the CDR3: TGTGCCAGCAGGTTTAGCGGGAGTGTGGCAGATACGCAGTATTTT. Its protein product is CASRFSGSVADTQYF.

The rearrangement joins TRBV7-8 to TRBJ2-3; 12 bases are a match to TRBD2. The CDR3 has 17 amino acids. V lost 5 bases to trimming and J lost 0 bases; unmatched junction nucleotides: 6. Germline CDR1 and CDR2: SGHVS and FQNEAQ. The CDR3 bases are TGTGCCAGCAGCCTGGCTAGCGGGGGGGCTAGCACAGATACGCAGTATTTT. It yields the protein CASSLASGGASTDTQYF.

This clone showed up just once. This rearrangement joins TRBV18 to TRBJ1-1, with 11 nucleotides matching TRBD1. The germline V gene encodes CDR1 KGHSH and CDR2 LQKENI. The CDR3 loop spans 15 amino acids. V dropped 3 bases and J dropped 5; count of bases not matched to a gene: 5. DNA of the CDR3: TGTGCCAGCTCACCTATGGGACAGGGGGAGACTGAAGCTTTCTTT. Translating gives CASSPMGQGETEAFF.

J is TRBJ2-3 and V is TRBV5-1, with 12 bases aligning to TRBD2. With 9 bases clipped from V and 6 bases from J, the junction kept 8 bases outside the gene matches. CDR1 is SGHRS and CDR2 is YFSETQ in the germline V gene. The length of the CDR3 is 14 residues. The CDR3 is CATTSGGPRDTQYF. The DNA for the CDR3 is TGCGCCACGACTAGCGGGGGCCCGCGGGATACGCAGTATTTT. Variable domain in full (rest from reference TRBV5-1 and TRBJ2-3): KAGVTQTPRYLIKTRGQQVTLSCSPISGHRSVSWYQQTPGQGLQFLFEYFSETQRNKGNFPGRFSGRQFSNSRSEMNVSTLELGDSALYLCATTSGGPRDTQYFGPGTRLTVL.

This clone was observed a single time. The gene calls are TRBV18 and TRBJ2-1; perhaps TRBD2 as D (7 bases). The CDR3 has 16 amino acids. Per the germline V gene, CDR1 is KGHSH and CDR2 is LQKENI. Trimming pared 3 bases from V and 8 bases from J, leaving 20 bases between. The CDR3 nucleotides read TGTGCCAGCTCACCGGACTTGTGGGGGGGCCGCGATGAGCAGTTCTTC. As protein: CASSPDLWGGRDEQFF.

This chain connects TRBV5-4 to TRBJ2-2; 13 nucleotides align to TRBD2. Per germline, CDR1 SGHNT and CDR2 YYREEE (reference sequence). The CDR3 totals 17 residues. Losses at the gene ends were 2 bases for V and 5 bases for J; bases not matched to a gene: 6. The CDR3 spells CASSFGLAGEVTGELFF. As DNA, the CDR3 is TGTGCCAGCAGCTTCGGACTAGCGGGAGAAGTTACCGGGGAGCTGTTTTTT. Variable domain in full (rest from reference TRBV5-4 and TRBJ2-2): ETGVTQSPTHLIKTRGQQVTLRCSSQSGHNTVSWYQQALGQGPQFIFQYYREEENGRGNFPPRFSGLQFPNYSSELNVNALELDDSALYLCASSFGLAGEVTGELFFGEGSRLTVL.

In regard to this clone: A read error may produce the germline difference seen at one junction end. Written as DNA, the CDR3 is TGTGCCAGCAATGAATTGCGGGCGGGAGTTCGCACAGATACGCAGTATTTT. Amino acid sequence: CASNELRAGVRTDTQYF. The chain employs TRBV2 and TRBJ2-3; the match to TRBD2 covers 7 bases. CDR1 and CDR2 from the germline V gene are SNHLY and FYNNEI. The CDR3 spans 17 residues.

The chain uses TRBV7-2 and TRBJ1-6; weak D call: TRBD1 (6 bases). V shed 5 bases and J shed 7 bases, with 12 bases lying between them. From germline, CDR1 is SGHTA and CDR2 FQGNSA. The CDR3 runs 14 residues. The CDR3 loop reads CASSRGHFNSPLHF. The CDR3 DNA is TGTGCCAGCAGCCGGGGACACTTCAATTCACCCCTCCACTTT.

This sequence joins TRBV5-1 and TRBJ2-1; 10 positions match TRBD1. The CDR3 totals 14 residues. The V segment lost 4 bases and the J segment 5 bases; nucleotides outside the gene matches: 3. Per germline, CDR1 SGHRS and CDR2 YFSETQ. The CDR3, as DNA: TGCGCCAGCAGCGGGGGGACAGGGGACAATGAGCAGTTCTTC. Its translation: CASSGGTGDNEQFF.

V gene TRBV6-4 combines with J gene TRBJ2-2, with TRBD2 matching over 9 bases. Germline CDR1 MRHNA, CDR2 SNTAGT. V lost 7 bases to trimming and J lost 6 bases; unmatched junction nucleotides: 9. There are 15 residues in the CDR3. In DNA, the CDR3 is TGTGCCAGCACCGAGGTAGCGGGAGTGGCCGGGGAGCTGTTTTTT. It yields the protein CASTEVAGVAGELFF.

This clone was picked up a small number of times. The chain uses TRBV7-2 and TRBJ1-2, with 7 positions matching TRBD1. Germline CDR1 SGHTA, CDR2 FQGNSA. With 5 bases clipped from V and 14 bases from J, the junction kept 14 bases outside the gene matches. The CDR3 has 13 amino acids. CDR3 nucleotide sequence: TGTGCCAGCAGCCCCAATCTAGACAGGGCCCCTACCTTC. This translates into CASSPNLDRAPTF.

This chain joins TRBV4-3 and TRBJ2-5; D is perhaps TRBD2 (7 bases). The J call may be wrong; the DNA end is better matched by TRBJ2-7. CDR1 and CDR2 from the germline V gene are LGHNA and YSLEER. CDR3 length: 16 amino acids. CDR3 protein: CASSQGRGGRRSEQYF. Written as DNA, the CDR3 is TGCGCCAGCAGCCAAGGAAGGGGGGGGAGAAGGAGCGAGCAGTACTTC.

J is TRBJ2-3 and V is TRBV7-3; the D gene is possibly TRBD2 (6 bases). Looked up from germline, CDR1 is SGHTA and CDR2 is FQGTGA. The CDR3 covers 18 residues. Trimming stripped 0 bases from V and 0 bases from J, with 16 bases between. CDR3 sequence: CASSLTSSAGGSTDTQYF. The CDR3 DNA follows: TGTGCCAGCAGCTTAACTAGTTCGGCCGGGGGTAGCACAGATACGCAGTATTTT.

The rearrangement joins TRBV13 to TRBJ2-2; TRBD2 matches at 11 bases. The V segment lost 5 bases and the J segment 1 base; nucleotides outside the gene matches: 6. Per the germline V gene, CDR1 is PRHDT and CDR2 is FYEKMQ (reference sequence). The CDR3 is made up of 17 amino acids. CDR3 amino acids: CASSAGGTSGNTGELFF. The CDR3 coding sequence is TGTGCCAGCAGCGCCGGCGGGACTAGCGGGAACACCGGGGAGCTGTTTTTT.

The chain combines TRBV9 with TRBJ1-1; 9 bases map to TRBD1. V shed 4 bases, J shed 2 bases, and the junction held 6 bases outside the gene matches. The CDR3 length is 15 residues. Looked up from germline, CDR1 is SGDLS and CDR2 is YYNGEE. The CDR3, as DNA: TGTGCCAGCAGCCCACGGGACAGGGTCAACACTGAAGCTTTCTTT. Residues: CASSPRDRVNTEAFF.

The V gene is TRBV28, the J gene TRBJ1-4, with a possible D match to TRBD1 (6 bases). From germline, CDR1 is MDHEN and CDR2 SYDVKM. V gave up 3 bases and J gave up 7 bases, with 15 bases separating them. The CDR3 covers 15 residues. The CDR3 spells CASSFAGGASEKLFF. CDR3 DNA: TGTGCCAGCAGTTTTGCGGGGGGCGCGAGTGAAAAACTGTTTTTT.

The chain couples TRBV9 to TRBJ1-5, with D possibly being TRBD1 (5 bases). V gave up 3 bases and J gave up 9 bases, with 16 bases separating them. CDR3 length equals 14 residues. CDR1 is SGDLS, CDR2 YYNGEE, per germline. Here the CDR3 reads CASSGRGGEGPQHF. DNA for the CDR3: TGTGCCAGCAGCGGCCGCGGGGGGGAGGGGCCCCAGCATTTT.

This clone has just a few counts. This chain uses TRBV13 with TRBJ2-3; tentatively, D is TRBD1 (5 bases). Per the germline V gene, CDR1 is PRHDT and CDR2 is FYEKMQ (reference sequence). The CDR3 sequence is 15 residues long. Trimming removed 0 bases at V and 0 bases at J, with 7 bases between. The CDR3 coding sequence is TGTGCCAGCAGCTTAGGACAGGCTAGCACAGATACGCAGTATTTT. Protein: CASSLGQASTDTQYF.

This clone came up a few times. The V call is TRBV4-3, the J call TRBJ2-3, with 9 bases fitting TRBD2. Germline lookup yields CDR1 LGHNA and CDR2 YSLEER. With 5 bases clipped from V and 5 bases from J, the junction kept 11 bases outside the gene matches. The CDR3 has 16 amino acids. The CDR3: CASSSRFSGGEDTQYF. Written as DNA, the CDR3 is TGCGCCAGCAGCTCACGCTTTAGCGGGGGCGAAGATACGCAGTATTTT.

The chain is built from TRBV9 and TRBJ2-3; TRBD1 aligns across 11 bases. Germline V gene lookup returns CDR1 SGDLS and CDR2 YYNGEE. With V trimmed by 0 bases and J by 3 bases, 15 bases remained unmatched. This CDR3 is 20 amino acids long. The CDR3 region is CASSVDRFSGDRGGTDTQYF. The DNA of the CDR3 is TGTGCCAGCAGCGTAGATCGTTTTTCGGGGGACAGGGGGGGAACAGATACGCAGTATTTT.